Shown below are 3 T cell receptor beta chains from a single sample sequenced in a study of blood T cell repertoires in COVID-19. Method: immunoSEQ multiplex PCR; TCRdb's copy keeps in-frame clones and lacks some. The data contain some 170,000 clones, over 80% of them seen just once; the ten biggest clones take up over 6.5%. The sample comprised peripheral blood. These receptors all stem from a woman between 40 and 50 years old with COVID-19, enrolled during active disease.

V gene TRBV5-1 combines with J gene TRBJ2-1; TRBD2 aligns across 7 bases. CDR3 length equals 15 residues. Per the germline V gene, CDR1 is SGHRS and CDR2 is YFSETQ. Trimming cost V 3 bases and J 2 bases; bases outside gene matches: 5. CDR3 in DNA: TGCGCCAGCAGCTCCTCCGGGGGGACCTACAATGAGCAGTTCTTC. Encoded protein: CASSSSGGTYNEQFF.

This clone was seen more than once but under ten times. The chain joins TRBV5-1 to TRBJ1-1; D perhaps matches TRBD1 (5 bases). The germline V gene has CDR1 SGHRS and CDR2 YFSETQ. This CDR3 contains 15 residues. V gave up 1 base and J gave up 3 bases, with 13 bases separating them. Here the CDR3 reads CASSLIVGPDTEAFF. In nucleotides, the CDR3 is TGCGCCAGCAGCTTGATCGTGGGGCCAGACACTGAAGCTTTCTTT.

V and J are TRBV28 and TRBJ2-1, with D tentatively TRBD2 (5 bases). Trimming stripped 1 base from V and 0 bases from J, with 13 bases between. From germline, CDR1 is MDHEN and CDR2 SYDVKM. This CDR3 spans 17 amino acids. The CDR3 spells CASSLFLAPSSYNEQFF. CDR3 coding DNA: TGTGCCAGCAGTTTATTCCTAGCACCAAGCTCCTACAATGAGCAGTTCTTC.